This T cell receptor (beta chain) was sequenced for a study of T cells in Graves' hyperthyroidism and ophthalmopathy. As for the study in general: Pretreatment peripheral blood was obtained at initial diagnosis. Overall study results and limits: Before onset, by a median of 6.5 months, the model predicted ophthalmopathy. In simple terms, a model built on 13 V-J features told ophthalmopathy apart from stable hyperthyroidism.

Researchers amplified the TCR beta CDR3 regions from RNA transcripts. First-round RT-PCR of the TCR CDR3 relied on the HTBI primer set. MiXCR was run by TCRdb on the multiplex PCR reads, yielding one entry per CDR3 protein. The sample holds around 300,000 distinct CDR3 sequences, over 11% seen once. This clonotype was recorded at least ten times. The antigen remains undetermined. In patients aged 18 to 65, hyperthyroidism was newly diagnosed, with duration under 2 months. The V and J ends lost 6 bases and 2 bases respectively, with 17 bases between them. Germline V lookup: CDR1 DFQATT, CDR2 SNEGSKA (reference sequence). This CDR3 contains 14 residues.

Input material: blood. The receptor was isolated from a woman in her thirties with Graves' hyperthyroidism. The chain recombines TRBV20-1 with TRBJ2-7; D perhaps matches TRBD2 (6 bases). CDR3 in DNA: TGCAGTGCATGGGGAGGAGGGGTAACCTACGAGCAGTACTTC. Protein sequence: CSAWGGGVTYEQYF.